The entry that follows covers one T cell receptor beta chain sequence. This record comes from a study of T cells in Graves' hyperthyroidism and ophthalmopathy. Study-wide context: Upon initial diagnosis and before any treatment, peripheral blood was collected.

RNA transcripts provided the source from which TCR beta CDR3 regions were amplified. During a first-round RT-PCR of the TCR CDR3, the HTBI primer set was used. MiXCR, run by TCRdb on the multiplex PCR reads, gives a single entry per CDR3 protein. The table records 140,000 or so distinct CDR3 sequences, around 21% of them present only once. The CDR3 spans 17 residues. Trimming shortened V by 3 bases and J by 1 base, and 19 bases separated the two germline ends. CDR1 and CDR2 from the germline V gene are LNHNV and YYDKDF (reference sequence). V gene TRBV15 combines with J gene TRBJ2-7; maybe TRBD1 (6 bases). The source material was blood. The clonotype comes from a woman aged 45 to 65 with Graves' hyperthyroidism that later progressed to Graves' ophthalmopathy. CDR3 bases: TGTGCCACCAGCAGTCCCCCACGCCGGGACATTTCCTACGAGCAGTACTTC. It codes for CATSSPPRRDISYEQYF.